This TCR beta chain was recovered during a study of PD-1 blockade in classical Hodgkin lymphoma. Study conclusions and caveats: Reported baseline diversity: healthy donors highest, relapsed/refractory patients lowest. Patients starting nivolumab less than 1 year after ASCT had lower diversity and were excluded from later analyses. Significant TCR diversity gains by C4D1 occurred in CD4+ but not CD8+ cells. Complete responders had baseline diversity similar to newly diagnosed patients.

The V gene's germline CDR1 is MGHRA and CDR2 YSYEKL. This CDR3 is 14 amino acids long. Trimming left V 0 bases short and J 4 bases short, with 10 bases between. Sequencing used immunoSEQ multiplex PCR; TCRdb keeps in-frame clones, though not all of them. The table includes approximately 2,700 clones, 70% detected once. Comment on this clone: Its specificity is not known.

Time point of the sample: cycle 4 day 1 (C4D1), after six to seven weeks of nivolumab. No patient escaped relapse after autologous stem cell transplantation, and brentuximab vedotin exposure varied. Magnetic negative selection of thawed PBMCs yielded the CD8+ T cells. The origin of this receptor is a human donor with classical Hodgkin lymphoma. The source was CD8+ T cells from blood, collected before the fourth cycle of nivolumab. The chain is built from TRBV4-1 and TRBJ2-7, with D tentatively TRBD2 (6 bases). CDR3 bases: TGCGCCAGCAGCCAAGAGGCTAGCGTATACGAGCAGTACTTC. Its translation is CASSQEASVYEQYF.